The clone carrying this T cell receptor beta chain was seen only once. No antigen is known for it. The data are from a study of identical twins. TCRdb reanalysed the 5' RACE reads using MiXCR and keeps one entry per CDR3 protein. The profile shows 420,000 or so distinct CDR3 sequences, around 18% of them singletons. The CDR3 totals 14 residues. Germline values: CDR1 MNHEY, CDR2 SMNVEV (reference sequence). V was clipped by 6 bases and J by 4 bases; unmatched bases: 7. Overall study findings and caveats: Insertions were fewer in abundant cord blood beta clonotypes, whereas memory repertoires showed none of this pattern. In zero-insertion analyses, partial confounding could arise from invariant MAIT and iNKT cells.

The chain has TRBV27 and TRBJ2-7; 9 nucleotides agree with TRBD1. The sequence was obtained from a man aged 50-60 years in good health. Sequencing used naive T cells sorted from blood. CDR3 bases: TGTGCCAGCAGCAGAACAGGGGGCATATACGAGCAGTACTTC. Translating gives CASSRTGGIYEQYF.